This TCR beta chain derives from a study of blood T cell repertoires in COVID-19. Study in general: Acute and convalescent COVID-19 specimens originated in the United States, Italy and Spain. PBMCs, B-cell-depleted T cells, or T cells provided the cDNA or gDNA that made up the material.

V was trimmed by 2 bases and J by 8 bases, leaving 9 bases between them. The CDR3 has 12 residues. Germline CDR1 is SNHLY and CDR2 is FYNNEI. In the authors' workflow: Reference gene primer amplification gave nucleated cell count estimates. Method: immunoSEQ multiplex PCR; TCRdb's copy keeps in-frame clones and lacks some. For V, J and clone size, that table is used; D and trimming come from the DNA. This sample has roughly 300,000 clones, with roughly 90% found just once. Sequencing was performed on peripheral blood. The receptor comes from a young man with active or convalescent COVID-19. This rearrangement joins TRBV2 to TRBJ1-2, with D perhaps TRBD1 (5 bases). The CDR3, as DNA: TGTGCCAGCAGTGAATGGGGCAGAGGCTACACCTTC. Its translation is CASSEWGRGYTF.